The source of this TCR beta chain is a study of T cells in Graves' hyperthyroidism and ophthalmopathy. Germline lookup yields CDR1 SGHRS and CDR2 YFSETQ. CDR3 length: 16 residues. V was shortened by 0 bases and J by 7 bases, with 17 bases between the two germline ends. The CDR3 regions of TCR beta were amplified from RNA transcripts. TCR CDR3 underwent first-round RT-PCR with the HTBI primer set. TCRdb re-called the multiplex PCR reads through MiXCR, storing one row per CDR3 protein. Counted here are a few hundred thousand distinct CDR3 sequences, roughly 15% occurring once; the ten biggest clones make up 30% to 35%. PBMCs came from about 10 ml fresh peripheral blood. This clonotype was counted only a few times.

The rearrangement uses TRBV5-1 and TRBJ2-4, with a possible D match to TRBD1 (5 bases). Sequenced sample: blood. This receptor was identified in a woman aged 40 to 50 with Graves' ophthalmopathy. The CDR3 loop is CASSLGLRWPGNIQYF. CDR3 coding DNA: TGCGCCAGCAGCTTGGGACTTAGATGGCCAGGGAACATTCAGTACTTC. The variable domain in full, with the rest retrieved from reference TRBV5-1 and TRBJ2-4, is KAGVTQTPRYLIKTRGQQVTLSCSPISGHRSVSWYQQTPGQGLQFLFEYFSETQRNKGNFPGRFSGRQFSNSRSEMNVSTLELGDSALYLCASSLGLRWPGNIQYFGAGTRLSVL.